This T cell receptor beta chain originates from a study of blood T cell repertoires in COVID-19. Study-level information: Acute-phase and convalescent COVID-19 samples originated in the United States, Italy and Spain. In each case, the material was cDNA or gDNA derived from T cells, B-cell-depleted T cells, or PBMCs.

CDR3 length equals 15 residues. V lost 7 bases, J lost 4 bases, and 8 bases stayed unmatched. Per germline, CDR1 LNHDA and CDR2 SQIVND (reference sequence). This clone was recorded once. Clones were sequenced by immunoSEQ multiplex PCR, and TCRdb holds only the in-frame ones, with some missing. The sample lists fewer than 200,000 clones, approximately 84% occurring once. V and J are TRBV19 and TRBJ2-7, with 12 bases lining up with TRBD2. Sequencing was carried out using peripheral blood. The receptor was isolated from a man aged 65 to 79 with active or convalescent COVID-19. The CDR3 bases are TGTGCCAGTACTCCGACTAGCGGGAGTGTATACGAGCAGTACTTC. It specifies CASTPTSGSVYEQYF.